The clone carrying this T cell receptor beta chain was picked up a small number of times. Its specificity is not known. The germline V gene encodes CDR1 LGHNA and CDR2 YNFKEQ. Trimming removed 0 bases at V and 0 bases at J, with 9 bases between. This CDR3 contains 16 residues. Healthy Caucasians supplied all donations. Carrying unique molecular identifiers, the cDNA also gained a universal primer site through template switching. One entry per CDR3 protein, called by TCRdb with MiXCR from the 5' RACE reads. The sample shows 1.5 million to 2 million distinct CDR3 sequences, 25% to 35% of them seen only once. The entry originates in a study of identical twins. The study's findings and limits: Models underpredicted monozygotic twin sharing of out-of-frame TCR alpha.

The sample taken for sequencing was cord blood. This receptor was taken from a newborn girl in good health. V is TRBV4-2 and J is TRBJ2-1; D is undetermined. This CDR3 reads CASSQERRNSYNEQFF. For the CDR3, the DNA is TGTGCCAGCAGCCAAGAGCGGCGGAACTCCTACAATGAGCAGTTCTTC.